This T cell receptor (beta chain) was profiled in a study of CD8+ T cells in alopecia areata. Study-wide findings and caveats: Lesional scalp, notably in alopecia totalis/universalis, had clonality above that of normal scalp.

The CDR3 sequence is 17 residues long. Trimming took 0 bases from V and 6 from J; bases not matched to a gene: 10. The germline V gene has CDR1 LNHNV and CDR2 YYDKDF (reference sequence). This clone was seen only a few times. What it recognizes is unknown. Sequencing relied on a cDNA template that was reverse transcribed from extracted RNA. Assay: immunoSEQ multiplex PCR; the TCRdb copy retains only in-frame clones and omits some. The sample yields over 110,000 clones, about 51% seen once. The TCR originated in a human donor with alopecia areata. Material: CD4+ T cells sorted from blood, obtained at week 0. This sequence joins TRBV15 and TRBJ2-2; TRBD2 matches 7 bases. CDR3 loop: CATSRDPGGGGPGELFF. In nucleotides, the CDR3 is TGTGCCACCAGCAGAGATCCGGGGGGAGGAGGTCCCGGGGAGCTGTTTTTT.